This T cell receptor (beta chain) originates from a study of response to subunit inactivated influenza vaccine. The germline V gene encodes CDR1 DFQATT and CDR2 SNEGSKA (reference sequence). CDR3 size: 15 residues. Unmatched junction bases numbered 5, after V lost 4 bases and J lost 0 bases. From the RT-PCR reads, TCRdb called clonotypes with MiXCR, one entry per CDR3 protein. Of under 950,000 distinct CDR3 sequences listed, over 20% are singletons. The source is a man in his fifties or sixties who received an inactivated influenza vaccine. V gene TRBV20-1 combines with J gene TRBJ1-3; 8 nucleotides align to TRBD1. The source material was PBMCs from blood, sampled 5 days after vaccination. As DNA, the CDR3 is TGCAGTGCTAACAGGGGGACCGCCTCTGGAAACACCATATATTTT. As protein: CSANRGTASGNTIYF.